Sequencing of this T cell receptor beta chain was carried out in a study of beta chain features in type 1 diabetes listed by TCRdb under 2018. Describing the broader study: No differences in mean age, gender distribution, total cell number or subset yield were found between patients and healthy donors. A total of some 100,000,000 sorted cells were examined across all samples, and a strong correlation was observed between cell number per subset and RNA yield. In the study, TCRB repertoires of sorted circulating CD4+ T cell subsets from recently diagnosed type 1 diabetes patients were compared with those of matched healthy donors. Regulatory and stem cell-like memory subsets were isolated from only 8 patients and about eight healthy donors, whereas naive and central memory subsets came from all 28 donors.

The CDR3 measures 15 amino acids from cysteine to phenylalanine. The retained sequence is limited to the CDR3, 45 bases, with the frame set at the first base. V was cut back by 7 bases and J by 3 bases, leaving a gap of 18 bases between them. CDR1 and CDR2 were assigned from the germline V gene as SGHVS and FQNEAQ. Each donor gave one peripheral blood draw, around 100 mL on average, collected into heparinised tubes. A BD FACSAria II was used to sort naive, central memory, regulatory and stem cell-like memory CD4+ T cells with a panel that included CD45RO, CCR7, CD25, CD127, CD95 and CD27. A purity above 98% was achieved for all sorted populations. PBMCs were isolated immediately by Lymphoprep density gradient centrifugation and stained directly without culture. Samples were stained and sorted in pairs, with one healthy donor and one patient per experiment, so that batch effects were minimized. As for this clone: Its antigen remains unidentified. It has no much larger one-base neighbor in the sample; base qualities were not kept.

The High Capacity cDNA Reverse Transcription Kit was used to reverse transcribe all of the isolated RNA, meaning that expressed TCRB transcripts were what got sequenced. Deep immunoSEQ sequencing was applied to naive, central memory and regulatory T cell samples, giving an average of about 3.8 million total reads per sample. Sorted cells were lysed in RLT buffer, and RNA was extracted using DNase-treated RNeasy Micro or Mini kits according to cell number. Each cell subset was processed separately to prevent cross-contamination, with patient and healthy donor samples processed together. TCRB sequences were amplified from cDNA with the immunoSEQ multiplex PCR, producing 87-bp fragments spanning the CDR3 region. Sequencing of the amplicons was performed on the Illumina HiSeq platform. The authors' analysis ran thus. Synthetic template baselines were used to correct PCR bias computationally, reads within Hamming distance 2 were collapsed, and singletons that could not be merged were discarded. Reads were aligned against IMGT to assign V, D and J genes, CDR3 length and insertions or deletions at six rearrangement sites. Within each subset, clonotype counts were normalized to the number of sorted cells before true diversity and Gini coefficients were calculated with the tcR R package. Repertoire sharing was quantified using the overlap coefficient calculated on TCRB nucleotide sequences. The source is immuneACCESS, and TCRdb retained only in-frame sequences with V and J called. Part of the clones is not carried over; for the studies checked, unresolved V genes explain less than half of this, and the remainder is unexplained. The V and J calls and the clone size are those of that table, but D and trimming were determined from the DNA. This sample gives approximately 140,000 clones in total; approximately 10% of them show up just once. Of the sample, 0.65% to 0.75% falls within the top ten clones.

Summary of the overall study and its limitations: PCR might favor shorter templates, but patient and control samples were amplified and corrected together, so any skew would affect both groups equally. Because the HLA sub-analyses included only small numbers of individuals, any influence of HLA type on TCRB rearrangement was left unresolved. At VDJ recombination sites, type 1 diabetes patients had fewer insertions and more deleted nucleotides, which implies abnormalities in thymic rearrangement. Naive, central memory and regulatory TCRB repertoires appeared to be more similar among patients than among healthy donors. Because cDNA was sequenced instead of genomic DNA, highly expressing activated cells could be over-represented, though the groups showed no difference in activation or CD3 levels. In all four CD4+ subsets, TCRB CDR3 length was moderately but significantly shorter in type 1 diabetes patients.

The chain joins TRBV7-8 to TRBJ1-2; the D gene is not confidently resolved. The TCR originated in a young man with type 1 diabetes. The sequenced sample was central memory CD4+ T cells from blood. The DNA reads as follows: TGTGCCAGCAACCCCCTGGGTGGAGGGCACTATGGCTACACCTTC. The translation is CASNPLGGGHYGYTF. Supplemented by the reference TRBV7-8 and TRBJ1-2 proteins around the CDR3, the complete variable domain is GAGVSQSPRYKVAKRGQDVALRCDPISGHVSLFWYQQALGQGPEFLTYFQNEAQLDKSGLPSDRFFAERPEGSVSTLKIQRTQQEDSAVYLCASNPLGGGHYGYTFGSGTRLTVV.